This T cell receptor (beta chain) was retrieved from a study of blood T cell repertoires in COVID-19. Study as a whole: Italy, Spain and the United States were the sources of the convalescent and acute COVID-19 samples. Nucleic acid was either cDNA or gDNA, and it came from T cells, B-cell-depleted T cells, or PBMCs.

Profiling relied on immunoSEQ multiplex PCR, and the TCRdb table lists in-frame clones only, not all of them. The sample has hundreds of thousands of clones, around 89% seen once. This clone has only one observation. The origin of this receptor is a man aged 35-49 years with acute or convalescent COVID-19. The sample comprised peripheral blood.

CDR3 DNA sequence: TGTGCCAGCAGCTTAAGGGTGACAGCTGCAGGAACTAATGAAAAACTGTTTTTT. This translates into CASSLRVTAAGTNEKLFF. This rearrangement joins TRBV5-4 to TRBJ1-4, with D possibly being TRBD1 (5 bases). Germline CDR1 SGHNT, CDR2 YYREEE (reference sequence). The CDR3 spans 18 residues. Trimming took 2 bases from V and 1 from J, leaving 18 bases between them.